This T cell receptor beta chain was recorded in a study of radiotherapy plus CTLA-4 blockade in lung cancer. General study findings and limits: TCR clones from tumors expanded in blood after radiotherapy plus ipilimumab.

Using immunoSEQ multiplex PCR, the repertoire was profiled, and TCRdb retains in-frame clones only, with some absent. The top ten clones hold approximately 3.3% of a sample with under 55,000 clones, around four fifths of them seen once. Regarding this clone: What it binds is unknown.

The germline CDR1 and CDR2 sequences are SNHLY and FYNNEI. V dropped 2 bases and J dropped 2 bases, with 13 bases sitting between them. CDR3 length: 16 amino acids. Sequenced material: peripheral blood, taken from a patient treated with radiotherapy plus ipilimumab. The genes are TRBV2 and TRBJ1-5; D remains unclear. The clonotype comes from a human donor with non-small cell lung cancer who had stable disease on radiotherapy plus ipilimumab. The CDR3: CASSEFGRRGNQPQHF. CDR3 DNA sequence: TGTGCCAGCAGTGAATTCGGGAGAAGAGGCAATCAGCCCCAGCATTTT. The full variable domain, completed using reference TRBV2 and TRBJ1-5, is EPEVTQTPSHQVTQMGQEVILRCVPISNHLYFYWYRQILGQKVEFLVSFYNNEISEKSEIFDDQFSVERPDGSNFTLKIRSTKLEDSAMYFCASSEFGRRGNQPQHFGDGTRLSIL.